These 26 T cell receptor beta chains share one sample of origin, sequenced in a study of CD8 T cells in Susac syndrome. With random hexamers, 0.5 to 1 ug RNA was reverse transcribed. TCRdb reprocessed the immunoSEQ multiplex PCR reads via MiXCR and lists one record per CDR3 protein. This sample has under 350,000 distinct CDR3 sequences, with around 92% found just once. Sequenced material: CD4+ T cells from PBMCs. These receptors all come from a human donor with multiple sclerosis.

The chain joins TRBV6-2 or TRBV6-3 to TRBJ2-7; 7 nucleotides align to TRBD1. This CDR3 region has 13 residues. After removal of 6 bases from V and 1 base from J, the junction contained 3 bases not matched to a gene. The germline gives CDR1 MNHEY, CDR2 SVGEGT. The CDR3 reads CASRRTGSYEQYF. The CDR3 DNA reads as TGTGCCAGCAGGAGGACAGGTTCCTACGAGCAGTACTTC.

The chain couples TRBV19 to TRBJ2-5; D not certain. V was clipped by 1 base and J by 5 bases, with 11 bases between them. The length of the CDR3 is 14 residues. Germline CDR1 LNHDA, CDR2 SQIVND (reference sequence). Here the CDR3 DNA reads TGTGCCAGTAGTATAGGGACCTCTGTTGAGACCCAGTACTTC. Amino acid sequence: CASSIGTSVETQYF.

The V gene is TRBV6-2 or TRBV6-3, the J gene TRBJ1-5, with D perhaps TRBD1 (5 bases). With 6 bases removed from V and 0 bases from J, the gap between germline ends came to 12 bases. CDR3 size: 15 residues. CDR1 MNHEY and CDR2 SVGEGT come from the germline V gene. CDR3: CASRLDQGSNQPQHF. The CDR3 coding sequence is TGTGCCAGCAGATTAGACCAGGGTAGCAATCAGCCCCAGCATTTT.

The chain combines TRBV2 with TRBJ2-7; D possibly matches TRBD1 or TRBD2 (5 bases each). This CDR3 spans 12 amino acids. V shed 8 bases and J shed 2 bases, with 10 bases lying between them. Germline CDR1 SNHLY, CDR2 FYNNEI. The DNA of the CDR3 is TGTGCCAGCCGAGGGGCCGCCTACGAGCAGTACTTC. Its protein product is CASRGAAYEQYF.

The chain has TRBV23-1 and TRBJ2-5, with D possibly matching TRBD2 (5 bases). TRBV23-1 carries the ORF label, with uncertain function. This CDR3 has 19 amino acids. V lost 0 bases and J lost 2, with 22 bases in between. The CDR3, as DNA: TGCGCCAGCAGTCAATCATGGAACGGGAAGGGTAGATGGCAAGAGACCCAGTACTTC. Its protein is CASSQSWNGKGRWQETQYF.

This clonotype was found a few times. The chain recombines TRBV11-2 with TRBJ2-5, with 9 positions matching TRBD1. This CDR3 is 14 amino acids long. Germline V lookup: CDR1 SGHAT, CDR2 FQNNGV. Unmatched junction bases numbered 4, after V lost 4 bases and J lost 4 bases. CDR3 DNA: TGTGCCAGCAGCTCGGGACAGGGCCTAGAGACCCAGTACTTC. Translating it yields CASSSGQGLETQYF.

In nucleotides, the CDR3 is TGTGCCAGCAGCTCCTCCGACAGAACCAACTATGGCTACACCTTC. This sequence encodes CASSSSDRTNYGYTF. The chain joins TRBV7-9 to TRBJ1-2, with D possibly matching TRBD1 (5 bases). Between the trimmed V and J ends, which lost 4 bases and 2 bases, there was a span of 14 bases. Germline CDR1 SEHNR, CDR2 FQNEAQ (reference sequence). The CDR3 is 15 amino acids. The full variable domain, with the rest looked up from reference TRBV7-9 and TRBJ1-2, is DTGVSQNPRHKITKRGQNVTFRCDPISEHNRLYWYRQTLGQGPEFLTYFQNEAQLEKSRLLSDRFSAERPKGSFSTLEIQRTEQGDSAMYLCASSSSDRTNYGYTFGSGTRLTVV.

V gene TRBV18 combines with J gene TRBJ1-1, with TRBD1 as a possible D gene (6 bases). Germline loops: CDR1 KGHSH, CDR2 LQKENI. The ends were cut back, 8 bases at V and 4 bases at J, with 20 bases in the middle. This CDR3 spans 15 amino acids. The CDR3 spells CASQSRGALATEAFF. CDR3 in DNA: TGTGCCAGCCAAAGCCGGGGGGCGTTGGCCACTGAAGCTTTCTTT.

CDR3 amino acids: CASTSRESGNTIYF. The CDR3 DNA reads TGTGCCAGCACCTCACGGGAGTCCGGAAACACCATATATTTT. This chain connects TRBV3-1 to TRBJ1-3; the D is unclear. With 7 bases removed from V and 4 bases from J, the gap between germline ends came to 14 bases. There are 14 residues in the CDR3. Germline assignment: CDR1 LGHDT and CDR2 YNNKEL (reference sequence).

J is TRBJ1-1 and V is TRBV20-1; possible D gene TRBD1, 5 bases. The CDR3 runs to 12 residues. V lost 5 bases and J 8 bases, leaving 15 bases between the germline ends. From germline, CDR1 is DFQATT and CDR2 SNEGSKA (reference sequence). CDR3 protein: CSAQDGDLEAFF. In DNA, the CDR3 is TGCAGTGCTCAAGACGGGGACCTCGAAGCTTTCTTT.

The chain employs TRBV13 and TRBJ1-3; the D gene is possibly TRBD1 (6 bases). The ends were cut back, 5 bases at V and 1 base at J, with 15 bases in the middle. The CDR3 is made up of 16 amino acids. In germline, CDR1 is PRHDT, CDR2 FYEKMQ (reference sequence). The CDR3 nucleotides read TGTGCCAGCAGCCAGCGGACAGTCGAGTCTGGAAACACCATATATTTT. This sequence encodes CASSQRTVESGNTIYF.

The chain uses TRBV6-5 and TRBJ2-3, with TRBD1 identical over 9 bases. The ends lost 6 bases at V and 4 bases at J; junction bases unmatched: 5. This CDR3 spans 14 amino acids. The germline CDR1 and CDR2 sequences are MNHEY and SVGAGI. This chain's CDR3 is CASRDRGSADTQYF. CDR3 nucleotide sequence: TGTGCCAGCAGGGACAGGGGTTCAGCAGATACGCAGTATTTT.

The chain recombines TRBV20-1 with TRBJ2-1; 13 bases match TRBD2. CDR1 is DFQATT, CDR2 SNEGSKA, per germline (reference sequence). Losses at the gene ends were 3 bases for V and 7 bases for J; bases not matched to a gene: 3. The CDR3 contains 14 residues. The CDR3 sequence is CSARTGLAGNEQFF. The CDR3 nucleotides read TGCAGTGCTAGGACGGGACTAGCGGGAAATGAGCAGTTCTTC.

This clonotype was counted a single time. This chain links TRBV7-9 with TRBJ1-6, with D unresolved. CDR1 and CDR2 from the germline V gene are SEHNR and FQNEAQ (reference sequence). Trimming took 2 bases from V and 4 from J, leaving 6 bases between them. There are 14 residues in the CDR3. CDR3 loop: CASSLSEYNSPLHF. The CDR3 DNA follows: TGTGCCAGCAGCTTATCAGAGTATAATTCACCCCTCCACTTT.

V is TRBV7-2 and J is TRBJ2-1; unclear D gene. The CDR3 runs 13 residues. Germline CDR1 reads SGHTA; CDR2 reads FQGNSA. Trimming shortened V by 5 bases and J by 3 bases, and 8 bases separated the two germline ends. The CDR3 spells CASSVQSYNEQFF. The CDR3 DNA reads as TGTGCCAGCAGCGTACAAAGCTACAATGAGCAGTTCTTC. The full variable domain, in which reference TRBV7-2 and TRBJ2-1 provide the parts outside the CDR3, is GAGVSQSPSNKVTEKGKDVELRCDPISGHTALYWYRQSLGQGLEFLIYFQGNSAPDKSGLPSDRFSAERTGGSVSTLTIQRTQQEDSAVYLCASSVQSYNEQFFGPGTRLTVL.

The CDR3: CASSDSWGVGRSQHF. The CDR3 DNA reads as TGTGCCAGCAGCGATTCCTGGGGGGTTGGAAGGTCCCAGCATTTT. The chain has TRBV2 and TRBJ1-5; tentatively, D is TRBD1 (5 bases). Germline V gene lookup returns CDR1 SNHLY and CDR2 FYNNEI. V was pared by 6 bases and J by 11 bases, with 23 bases between. The CDR3 totals 15 residues.

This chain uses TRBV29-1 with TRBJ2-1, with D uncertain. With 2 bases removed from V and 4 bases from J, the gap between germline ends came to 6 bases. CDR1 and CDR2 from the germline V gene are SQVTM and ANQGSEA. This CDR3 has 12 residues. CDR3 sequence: CSVEFGYNEQFF. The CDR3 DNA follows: TGCAGCGTTGAATTCGGTTACAATGAGCAGTTCTTC.

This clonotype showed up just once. CDR3 sequence reads: CASSLNARGTQYF. Here the CDR3 DNA reads TGTGCCAGCAGCTTAAACGCCCGAGGGACCCAGTACTTC. The chain combines TRBV7-9 with TRBJ2-5; no firm D call. V gave up 2 bases and J gave up 7 bases, with 11 bases separating them. Germline-derived CDR1 and CDR2 are SEHNR and FQNEAQ (reference sequence). There are 13 residues in the CDR3. Looking up the rest from reference TRBV7-9 and TRBJ2-5 gives the full variable domain: DTGVSQNPRHKITKRGQNVTFRCDPISEHNRLYWYRQTLGQGPEFLTYFQNEAQLEKSRLLSDRFSAERPKGSFSTLEIQRTEQGDSAMYLCASSLNARGTQYFGPGTRLLVL.

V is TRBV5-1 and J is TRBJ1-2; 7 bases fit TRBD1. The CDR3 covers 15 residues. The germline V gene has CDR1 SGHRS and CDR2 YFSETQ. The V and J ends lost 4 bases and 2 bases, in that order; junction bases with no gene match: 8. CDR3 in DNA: TGCGCCAGCAGCGGGGGACAGAGGGAGAACTATGGCTACACCTTC. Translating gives CASSGGQRENYGYTF.

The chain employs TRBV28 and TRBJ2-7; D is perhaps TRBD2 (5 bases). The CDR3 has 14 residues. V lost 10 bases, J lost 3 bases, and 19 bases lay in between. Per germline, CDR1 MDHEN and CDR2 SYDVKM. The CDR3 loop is CATESDITSYEQYF. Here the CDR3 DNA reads TGTGCCACCGAATCAGACATTACTAGCTACGAGCAGTACTTC.

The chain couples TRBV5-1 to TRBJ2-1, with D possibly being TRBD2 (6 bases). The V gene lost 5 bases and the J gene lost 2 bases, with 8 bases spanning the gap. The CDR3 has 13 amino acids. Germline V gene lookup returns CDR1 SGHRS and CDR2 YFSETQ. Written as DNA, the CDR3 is TGCGCCAGCAGAACGGGAGCCTACAATGAGCAGTTCTTC. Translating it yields CASRTGAYNEQFF.

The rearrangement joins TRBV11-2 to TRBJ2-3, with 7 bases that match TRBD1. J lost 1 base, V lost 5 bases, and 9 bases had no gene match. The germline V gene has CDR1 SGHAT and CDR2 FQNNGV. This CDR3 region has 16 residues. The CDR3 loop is CASSETRQGGTDTQYF. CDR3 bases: TGTGCCAGCAGCGAGACTCGACAGGGCGGCACAGATACGCAGTATTTT.

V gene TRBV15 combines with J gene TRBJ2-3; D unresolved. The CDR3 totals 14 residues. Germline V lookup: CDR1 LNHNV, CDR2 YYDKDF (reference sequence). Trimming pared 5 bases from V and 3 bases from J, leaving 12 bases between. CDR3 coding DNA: TGTGCCACCAGCCCTCTCGACGGGACAGATACGCAGTATTTT. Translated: CATSPLDGTDTQYF. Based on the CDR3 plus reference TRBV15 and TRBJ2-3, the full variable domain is DAMVIQNPRYQVTQFGKPVTLSCSQTLNHNVMYWYQQKSSQAPKLLFHYYDKDFNNEADTPDNFQSRRPNTSFCFLDIRSPGLGDTAMYLCATSPLDGTDTQYFGPGTRLTVL.

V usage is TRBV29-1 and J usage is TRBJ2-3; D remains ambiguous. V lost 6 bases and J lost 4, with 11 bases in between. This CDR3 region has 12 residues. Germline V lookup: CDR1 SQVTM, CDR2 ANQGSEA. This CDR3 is CSVGLRADTQYF. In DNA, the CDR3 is TGCAGCGTCGGCCTTAGGGCAGATACGCAGTATTTT.

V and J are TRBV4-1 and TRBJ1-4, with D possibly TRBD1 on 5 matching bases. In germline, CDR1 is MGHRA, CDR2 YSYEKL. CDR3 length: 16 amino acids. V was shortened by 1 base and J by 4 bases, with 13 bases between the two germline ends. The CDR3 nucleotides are TGCGCCAGCAGCCAAGCGGGGGTCGGGAGTAATGAAAAACTGTTTTTT. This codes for CASSQAGVGSNEKLFF.

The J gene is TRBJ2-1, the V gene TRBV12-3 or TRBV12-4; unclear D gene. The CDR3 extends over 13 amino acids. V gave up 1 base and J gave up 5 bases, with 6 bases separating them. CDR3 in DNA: TGTGCCAGCAGTTTAGGGCTTCACAATGAGCAGTTCTTC. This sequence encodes CASSLGLHNEQFF.